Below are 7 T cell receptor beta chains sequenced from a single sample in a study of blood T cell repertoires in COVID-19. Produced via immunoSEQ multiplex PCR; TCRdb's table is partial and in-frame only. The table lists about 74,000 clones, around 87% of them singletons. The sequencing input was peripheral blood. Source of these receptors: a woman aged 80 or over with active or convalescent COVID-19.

CDR3 bases: TGTGCCAGCAGCTTAACTAGCGGGGGGGCAAAGAATGAGCAGTTCTTC. Encoded protein: CASSLTSGGAKNEQFF. This rearrangement joins TRBV11-2 to TRBJ2-1; 13 nucleotides match TRBD2. Germline V gene sequence: CDR1 SGHAT, CDR2 FQNNGV. V was clipped by 2 bases and J by 7 bases; unmatched bases: 5. The CDR3 totals 16 residues. The full variable domain, in which reference TRBV11-2 and TRBJ2-1 provide the parts outside the CDR3, is EAGVAQSPRYKIIEKRQSVAFWCNPISGHATLYWYQQILGQGPKLLIQFQNNGVVDDSQLPKDRFSAERLKGVDSTLKIQPAKLEDSAVYLCASSLTSGGAKNEQFFGPGTRLTVL.

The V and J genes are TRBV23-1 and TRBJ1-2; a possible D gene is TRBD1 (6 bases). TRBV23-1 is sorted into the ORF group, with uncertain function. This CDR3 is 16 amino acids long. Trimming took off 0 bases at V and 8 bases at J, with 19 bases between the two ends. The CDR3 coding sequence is TGCGCCAGCAGTCAATCGAGGGGGGGGCGGAGAGGCGGCTACACCTTC. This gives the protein CASSQSRGGRRGGYTF.

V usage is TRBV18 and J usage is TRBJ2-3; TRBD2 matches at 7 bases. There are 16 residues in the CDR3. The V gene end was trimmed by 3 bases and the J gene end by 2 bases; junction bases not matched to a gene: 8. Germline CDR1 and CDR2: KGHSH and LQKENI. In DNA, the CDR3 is TGTGCCAGCTCACCCTGGCGGGGGACTAACACAGATACGCAGTATTTT. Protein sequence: CASSPWRGTNTDTQYF.

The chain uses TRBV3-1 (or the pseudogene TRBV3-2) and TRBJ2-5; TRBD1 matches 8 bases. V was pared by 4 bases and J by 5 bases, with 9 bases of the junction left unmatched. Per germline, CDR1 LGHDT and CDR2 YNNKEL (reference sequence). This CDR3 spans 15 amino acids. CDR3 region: CASSLLGQGGETQYF. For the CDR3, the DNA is TGTGCCAGCAGCCTTCTCGGACAGGGTGGGGAGACCCAGTACTTC.

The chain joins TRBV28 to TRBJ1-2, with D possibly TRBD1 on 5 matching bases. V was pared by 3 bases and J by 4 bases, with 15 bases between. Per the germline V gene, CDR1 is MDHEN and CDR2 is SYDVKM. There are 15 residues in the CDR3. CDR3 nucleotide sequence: TGTGCCAGCAGTTTCTGGTATCGACAGAGCTATGGCTACACCTTC. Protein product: CASSFWYRQSYGYTF.

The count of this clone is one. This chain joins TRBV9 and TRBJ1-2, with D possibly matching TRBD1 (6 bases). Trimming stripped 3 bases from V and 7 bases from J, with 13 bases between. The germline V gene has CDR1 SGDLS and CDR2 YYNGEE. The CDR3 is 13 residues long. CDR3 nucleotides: TGTGCCAGCAGCGCCGACCAGGGGTCTGGCTACACCTTC. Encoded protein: CASSADQGSGYTF.

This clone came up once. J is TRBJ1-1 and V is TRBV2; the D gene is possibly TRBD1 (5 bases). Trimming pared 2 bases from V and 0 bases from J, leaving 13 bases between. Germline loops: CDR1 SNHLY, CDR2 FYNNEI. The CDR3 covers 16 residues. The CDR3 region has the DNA TGTGCCAGCAGTGAACCTATGGGGGGTGTGAACACTGAAGCTTTCTTT. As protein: CASSEPMGGVNTEAFF. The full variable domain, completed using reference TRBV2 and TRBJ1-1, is EPEVTQTPSHQVTQMGQEVILRCVPISNHLYFYWYRQILGQKVEFLVSFYNNEISEKSEIFDDQFSVERPDGSNFTLKIRSTKLEDSAMYFCASSEPMGGVNTEAFFGQGTRLTVV.